This TCR beta chain was captured in a study of T cell responses to AZD1222 COVID-19 vaccine. General study findings and limits: Seropositive at baseline were only 5 to 7 AZD1222 recipients. With two AZD1222 doses given, Spike-specific TCR breadth and depth both rose.

This clone was seen only once. Its specificity is not known. CDR1 and CDR2 from the germline V gene are SGHKS and YYEKEE (reference sequence). With V trimmed by 4 bases and J by 3 bases, 15 bases remained unmatched. CDR3 length equals 18 residues. The method was immunoSEQ multiplex PCR; TCRdb's version includes in-frame clones alone and lacks a portion of them. There are fewer than 100,000 clones in the sample; roughly 83% occur only once, and approximately 15% lies in the top ten. The input for sequencing was peripheral blood, taken 28 days after the second AZD1222 dose. The TCR originated in an adult who received the AZD1222 COVID-19 vaccine. The rearrangement links TRBV5-5 to TRBJ1-1; 10 bases map to TRBD1. The CDR3 sequence: CASSQDLLTGGIDTEAFF. The CDR3 DNA sequence: TGTGCCAGCAGCCAGGACCTCCTGACAGGGGGCATCGACACTGAAGCTTTCTTT.